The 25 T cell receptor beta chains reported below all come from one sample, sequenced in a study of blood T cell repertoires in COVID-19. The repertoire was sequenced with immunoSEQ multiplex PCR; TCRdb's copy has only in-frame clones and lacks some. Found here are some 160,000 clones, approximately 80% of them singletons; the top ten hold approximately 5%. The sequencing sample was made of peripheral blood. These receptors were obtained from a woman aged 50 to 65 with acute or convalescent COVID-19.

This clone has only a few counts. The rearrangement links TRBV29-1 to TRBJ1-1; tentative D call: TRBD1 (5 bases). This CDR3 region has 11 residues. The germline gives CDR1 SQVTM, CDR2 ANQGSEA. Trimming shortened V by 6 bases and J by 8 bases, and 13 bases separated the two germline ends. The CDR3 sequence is CSVKPTEEAFF. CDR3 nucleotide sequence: TGCAGCGTGAAACCGACAGAAGAAGCTTTCTTT.

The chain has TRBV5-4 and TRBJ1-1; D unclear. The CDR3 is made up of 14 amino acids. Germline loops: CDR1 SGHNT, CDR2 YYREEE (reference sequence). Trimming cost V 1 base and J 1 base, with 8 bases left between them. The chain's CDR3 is CASSLSSGNTEAFF. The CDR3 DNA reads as TGTGCCAGCAGCTTGTCGTCAGGGAACACTGAAGCTTTCTTT.

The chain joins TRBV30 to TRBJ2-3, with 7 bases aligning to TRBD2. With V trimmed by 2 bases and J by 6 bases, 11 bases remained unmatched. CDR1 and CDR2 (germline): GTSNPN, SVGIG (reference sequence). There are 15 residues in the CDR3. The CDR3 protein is CAWSNRGDTWDTQYF. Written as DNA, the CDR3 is TGTGCCTGGAGTAATCGGGGGGATACCTGGGATACGCAGTATTTT.

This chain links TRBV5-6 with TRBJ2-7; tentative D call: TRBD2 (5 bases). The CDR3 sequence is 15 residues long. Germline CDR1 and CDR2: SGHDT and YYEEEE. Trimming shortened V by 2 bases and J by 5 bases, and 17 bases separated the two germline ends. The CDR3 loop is CASSLLEAARDEQYF. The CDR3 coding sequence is TGTGCCAGCAGCTTACTCGAGGCAGCGAGGGACGAGCAGTACTTC.

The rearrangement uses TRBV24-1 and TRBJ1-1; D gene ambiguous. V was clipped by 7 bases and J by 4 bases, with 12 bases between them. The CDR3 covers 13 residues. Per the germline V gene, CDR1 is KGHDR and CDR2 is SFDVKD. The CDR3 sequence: CATRKEVSTEAFF. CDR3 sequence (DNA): TGTGCCACCAGAAAAGAGGTCAGCACTGAAGCTTTCTTT.

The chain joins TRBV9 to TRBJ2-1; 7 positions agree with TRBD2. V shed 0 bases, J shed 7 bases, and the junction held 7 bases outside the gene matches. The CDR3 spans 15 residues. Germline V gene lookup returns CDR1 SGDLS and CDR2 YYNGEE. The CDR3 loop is CASSVGLAAANEQFF. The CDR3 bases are TGTGCCAGCAGCGTAGGGCTAGCGGCCGCTAATGAGCAGTTCTTC.

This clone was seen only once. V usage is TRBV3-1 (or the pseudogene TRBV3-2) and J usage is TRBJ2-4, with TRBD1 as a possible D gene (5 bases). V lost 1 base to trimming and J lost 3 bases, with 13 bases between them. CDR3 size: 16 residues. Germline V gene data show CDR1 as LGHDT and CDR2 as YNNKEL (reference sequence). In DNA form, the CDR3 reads TGTGCCAGCAGCCAAGGTCCAGGGTCGGGCAAAAACATTCAGTACTTC. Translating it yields CASSQGPGSGKNIQYF.

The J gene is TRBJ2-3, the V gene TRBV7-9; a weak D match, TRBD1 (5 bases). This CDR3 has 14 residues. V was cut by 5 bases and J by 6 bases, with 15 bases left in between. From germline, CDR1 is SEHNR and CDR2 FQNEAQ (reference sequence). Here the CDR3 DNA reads TGTGCCAGCAGCATCGACAGCTACGGGGATACGCAGTATTTT. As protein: CASSIDSYGDTQYF.

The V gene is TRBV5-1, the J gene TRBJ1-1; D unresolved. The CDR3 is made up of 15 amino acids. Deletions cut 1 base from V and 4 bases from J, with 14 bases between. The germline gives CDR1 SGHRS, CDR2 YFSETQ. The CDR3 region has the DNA TGCGCCAGCAGCTTGACCTTCAGCGGTATCACTGAAGCTTTCTTT. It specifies CASSLTFSGITEAFF.

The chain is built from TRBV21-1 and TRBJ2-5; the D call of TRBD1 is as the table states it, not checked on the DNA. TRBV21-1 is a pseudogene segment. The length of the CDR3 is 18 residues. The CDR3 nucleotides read TGTGCCAGCACCACGTACCGCCAAGTAACAGGGGACCAAGAGACCCAGTACTTC. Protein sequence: CASTTYRQVTGDQETQYF.

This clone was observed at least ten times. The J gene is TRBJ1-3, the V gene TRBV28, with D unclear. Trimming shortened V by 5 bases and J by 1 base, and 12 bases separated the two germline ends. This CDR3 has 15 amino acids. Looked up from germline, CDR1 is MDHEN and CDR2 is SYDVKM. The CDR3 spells CASSPTYNSGNTIYF. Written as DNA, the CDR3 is TGTGCCAGCAGTCCGACATACAATTCTGGAAACACCATATATTTT.

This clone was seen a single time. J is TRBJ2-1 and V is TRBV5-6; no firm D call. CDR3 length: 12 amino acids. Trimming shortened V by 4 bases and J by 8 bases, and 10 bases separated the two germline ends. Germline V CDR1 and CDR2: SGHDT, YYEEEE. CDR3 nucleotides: TGTGCCAGCAGCCTACAGACCGATGAGCAGTTCTTC. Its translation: CASSLQTDEQFF.

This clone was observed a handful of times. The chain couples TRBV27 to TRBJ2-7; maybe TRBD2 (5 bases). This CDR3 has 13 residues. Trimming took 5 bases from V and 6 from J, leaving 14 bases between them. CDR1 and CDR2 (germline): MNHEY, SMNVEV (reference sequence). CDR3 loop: CASSVGRAAEQYF. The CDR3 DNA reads TGTGCCAGCAGTGTAGGGAGAGCGGCCGAGCAGTACTTC.

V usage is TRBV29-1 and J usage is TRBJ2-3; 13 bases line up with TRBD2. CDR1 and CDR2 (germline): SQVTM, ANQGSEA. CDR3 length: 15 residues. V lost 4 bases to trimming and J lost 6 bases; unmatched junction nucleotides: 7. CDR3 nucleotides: TGCAGCGTTGCACTACTAGCGGGGGGGCCGGATACGCAGTATTTT. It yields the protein CSVALLAGGPDTQYF.

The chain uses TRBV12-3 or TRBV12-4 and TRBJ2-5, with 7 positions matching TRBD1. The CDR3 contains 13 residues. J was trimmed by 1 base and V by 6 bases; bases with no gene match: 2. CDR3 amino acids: CASRRDSQETQYF. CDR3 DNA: TGTGCCAGCAGAAGGGACAGCCAAGAGACCCAGTACTTC.

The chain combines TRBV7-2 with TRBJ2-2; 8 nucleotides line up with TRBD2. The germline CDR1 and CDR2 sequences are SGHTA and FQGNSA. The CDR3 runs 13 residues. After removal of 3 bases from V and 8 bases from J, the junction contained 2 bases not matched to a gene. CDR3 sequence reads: CASSLTSAGELFF. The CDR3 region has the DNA TGTGCCAGCAGCTTGACTAGCGCTGGGGAGCTGTTTTTT.

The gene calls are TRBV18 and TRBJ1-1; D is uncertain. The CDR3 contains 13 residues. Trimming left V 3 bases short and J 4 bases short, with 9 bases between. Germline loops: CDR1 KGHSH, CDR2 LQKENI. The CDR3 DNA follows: TGTGCCAGCTCACCGCTCCGCAGCACTGAAGCTTTCTTT. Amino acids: CASSPLRSTEAFF.

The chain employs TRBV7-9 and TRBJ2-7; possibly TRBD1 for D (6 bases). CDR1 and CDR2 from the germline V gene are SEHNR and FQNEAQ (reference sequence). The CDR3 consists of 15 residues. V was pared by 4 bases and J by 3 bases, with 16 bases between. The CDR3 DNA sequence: TGTGCCAGCAGCTCACCAGGGGCCGTCATCTACGAGCAGTACTTC. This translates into CASSSPGAVIYEQYF.

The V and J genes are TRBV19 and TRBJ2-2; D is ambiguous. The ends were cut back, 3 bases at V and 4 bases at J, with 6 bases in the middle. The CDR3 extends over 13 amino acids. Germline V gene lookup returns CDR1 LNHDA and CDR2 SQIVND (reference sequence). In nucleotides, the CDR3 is TGTGCCAGTAGTATGGCTCCCACCGGGGAGCTGTTTTTT. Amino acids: CASSMAPTGELFF.

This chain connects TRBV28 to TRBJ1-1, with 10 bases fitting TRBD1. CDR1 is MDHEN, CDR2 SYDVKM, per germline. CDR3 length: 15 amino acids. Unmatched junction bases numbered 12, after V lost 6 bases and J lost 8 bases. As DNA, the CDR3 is TGTGCCAGCAGACAGACAGGGGGCCGTATCGTGGAAGCTTTCTTT. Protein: CASRQTGGRIVEAFF.

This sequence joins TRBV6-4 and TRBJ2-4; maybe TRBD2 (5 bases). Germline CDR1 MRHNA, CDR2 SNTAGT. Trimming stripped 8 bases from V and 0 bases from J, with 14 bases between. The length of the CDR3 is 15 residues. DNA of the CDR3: TGTGCCAGCGACCCGGACGGGGAAGCCAAAAACATTCAGTACTTC. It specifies CASDPDGEAKNIQYF.

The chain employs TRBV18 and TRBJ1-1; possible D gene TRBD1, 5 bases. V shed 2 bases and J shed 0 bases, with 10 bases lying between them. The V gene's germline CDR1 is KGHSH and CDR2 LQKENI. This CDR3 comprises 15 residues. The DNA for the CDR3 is TGTGCCAGCTCACCAGGGACTCGGATGAACACTGAAGCTTTCTTT. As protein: CASSPGTRMNTEAFF. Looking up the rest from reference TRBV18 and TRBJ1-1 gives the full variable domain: NAGVMQNPRHLVRRRGQEARLRCSPMKGHSHVYWYRQLPEEGLKFMVYLQKENIIDESGMPKERFSAEFPKEGPSILRIQQVVRGDSAAYFCASSPGTRMNTEAFFGQGTRLTVV.

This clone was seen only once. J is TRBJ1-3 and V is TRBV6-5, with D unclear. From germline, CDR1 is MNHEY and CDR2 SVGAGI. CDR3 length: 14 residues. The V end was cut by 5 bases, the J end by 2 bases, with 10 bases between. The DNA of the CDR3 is TGTGCCAGCAGTCGACACAATGCTGGAAACACCATATATTTT. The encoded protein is CASSRHNAGNTIYF.

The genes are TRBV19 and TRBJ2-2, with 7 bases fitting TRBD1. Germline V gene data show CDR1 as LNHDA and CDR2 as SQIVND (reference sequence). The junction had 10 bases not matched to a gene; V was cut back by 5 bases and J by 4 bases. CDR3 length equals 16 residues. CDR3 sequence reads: CASSQVWAGGTGELFF. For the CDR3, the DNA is TGTGCCAGTAGTCAAGTGTGGGCAGGGGGCACCGGGGAGCTGTTTTTT.

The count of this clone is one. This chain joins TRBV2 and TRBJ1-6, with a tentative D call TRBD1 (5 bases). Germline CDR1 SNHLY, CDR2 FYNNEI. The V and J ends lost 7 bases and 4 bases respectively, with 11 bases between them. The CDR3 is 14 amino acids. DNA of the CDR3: TGTGCCAGCAATTCACAGGAGTATAATTCACCCCTCCACTTT. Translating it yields CASNSQEYNSPLHF. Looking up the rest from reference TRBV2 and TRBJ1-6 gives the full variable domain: EPEVTQTPSHQVTQMGQEVILRCVPISNHLYFYWYRQILGQKVEFLVSFYNNEISEKSEIFDDQFSVERPDGSNFTLKIRSTKLEDSAMYFCASNSQEYNSPLHFGNGTRLTVT.